These 21 T cell receptor beta chains were all obtained from the same sample, sequenced in a study of T cells in women clearing cervical HPV infection. Only in-frame clones appear in the TCRdb table, and some are missing; sequencing was by immunoSEQ multiplex PCR. This sample's clone table lists tens of thousands of clones. Sequenced input: blood buffy coat. These receptors all come from a woman aged 18-70 years with a cervical HPV16 infection that either progressed to CIN3+ or cleared (not recorded which).

A note on this clone: The read falls 3 residues short of the CDR3 end, and the missing part is taken from the germline J gene. The genes are TRBV20-1 and TRBJ2-7, with D perhaps TRBD2 (6 bases). The CDR3 length is 14 residues. Germline lookup yields CDR1 DFQATT and CDR2 SNEGSKA (reference sequence). With 4 bases removed from V and 2 bases from J, the gap between germline ends came to 15 bases. The part of the CDR3 DNA that was read is TGCAGTGCTACCCCGGGGGTGCCCCCCTACGAG. Translation: CSATPGVPPYE. The complete CDR3 protein is CSATPGVPPYEQYF.

As to this clone: The read falls 3 residues short of the CDR3 end, and the missing part is taken from the germline J gene. The chain couples TRBV20-1 to TRBJ1-1, with TRBD1 identical over 8 bases. This CDR3 comprises 15 residues. V was clipped by 6 bases and J by 1 base; unmatched bases: 10. Germline V lookup: CDR1 DFQATT, CDR2 SNEGSKA (reference sequence). CDR3: CSAPDRGATNTEAFF. The part of the CDR3 DNA that was read is TGCAGTGCCCCTGACAGGGGCGCTACGAACACTGAA.

Concerning this clone itself: The junction departs from the called germline gene at one end, perhaps through a read error. The read ends 3 residues before the CDR3 terminus; that terminus is restored from the germline J gene. J is TRBJ1-2 and V is TRBV7-7; a weak D match, TRBD1 (6 bases). Germline assignment: CDR1 SSHAT and CDR2 FNYEAQ (reference sequence). CDR3 length: 13 residues. The DNA read from the CDR3 is TGTGCTAGCAGCCCAGGCCAGGGGAATGGG. It encodes CASSPGQGNG. The full CDR3 protein is CASSPGQGNGYTF.

A note on this clone: The read terminates 3 residues ahead of where the CDR3 ends, so the germline J gene completes it. This chain joins TRBV30 and TRBJ1-2, with D maybe TRBD1 (6 bases). Germline V gene lookup returns CDR1 GTSNPN and CDR2 SVGIG (reference sequence). The CDR3 loop spans 14 amino acids. The ends were cut back, 5 bases at V and 3 bases at J, with 16 bases in the middle. CDR3 in amino acids: CAWDTDRRYYGYTF. The CDR3 DNA, read in part, is TGTGCCTGGGATACGGACAGACGCTACTATGGC.

Comment on this clone: The DNA ends 3 residues before the CDR3 does, and the rest of the CDR3 is filled in from the germline J gene. The chain has TRBV20-1 and TRBJ2-7; D remains unclear. Trimming cost V 3 bases and J 5 bases, with 14 bases left between them. The CDR3 contains 13 residues. Looked up from germline, CDR1 is DFQATT and CDR2 is SNEGSKA (reference sequence). Incomplete CDR3 DNA: TGCAGTGCTAGGTCCCTATTTTACGACGAG. Its protein product is CSARSLFYDE. The whole CDR3 is CSARSLFYDEQYF.

About this clone: The read falls 3 residues short of the CDR3 end, and the missing part is taken from the germline J gene. The chain has TRBV5-1 and TRBJ1-6; possibly TRBD1 for D (5 bases). Between the trimmed V and J ends, which lost 4 bases and 5 bases, there was a span of 16 bases. The CDR3 is made up of 16 amino acids. Germline assignment: CDR1 SGHRS and CDR2 YFSETQ. Incomplete CDR3 DNA: TGCGCCAGCAGCGGAACAGGATCGGCCGATAATTCACCC. This encodes CASSGTGSADNSP. The CDR3, in full, reads CASSGTGSADNSPLHF.

Regarding this clone: The CDR3 is cut off 3 residues early in the read; its end comes from the germline J gene. The V gene is TRBV2, the J gene TRBJ2-7; no definite D call. The germline CDR1 and CDR2 sequences are SNHLY and FYNNEI. V lost 4 bases to trimming and J lost 2 bases, with 9 bases between them. The CDR3 is 13 amino acids. The CDR3 sequence is CASSATAAYEQYF. Incomplete CDR3 DNA: TGTGCCAGCAGTGCCACTGCTGCCTACGAG.

On this clone itself: The CDR3 end lies 3 residues beyond the end of the read and is filled in from the germline J gene. This chain connects TRBV7-9 to TRBJ2-7, with 7 positions matching TRBD1. The CDR3 is 12 residues long. Germline V gives CDR1 SEHNR, CDR2 FQNEAQ (reference sequence). Trimming took 4 bases from V and 6 from J; bases not matched to a gene: 3. The covered CDR3 bases are TGTGCCAGCAGCTCTGGGACAGCCGAG. Translating it yields CASSSGTAE. From start to end, the CDR3 is CASSSGTAEQYF. Based on the CDR3 plus reference TRBV7-9 and TRBJ2-7, the full variable domain is DTGVSQNPRHKITKRGQNVTFRCDPISEHNRLYWYRQTLGQGPEFLTYFQNEAQLEKSRLLSDRFSAERPKGSFSTLEIQRTEQGDSAMYLCASSSGTAEQYFGPGTRLTVT.

Note on this clone: The read comes to an end 3 residues before the CDR3 does, leaving the germline J gene to fill in the end. The V gene is TRBV5-1, the J gene TRBJ1-1; 7 bases agree with TRBD1. The germline V gene encodes CDR1 SGHRS and CDR2 YFSETQ. Trimming took 2 bases from V and 1 from J; bases not matched to a gene: 11. This CDR3 is 17 amino acids long. Partial CDR3 DNA: TGCGCCAGCAGCTTTTGCAGAGGGGGCGCGTGGAACACTGAA. Amino acid sequence: CASSFCRGGAWNTE. The whole CDR3 sequence is CASSFCRGGAWNTEAFF.

A word on this clone: The sequence runs out 3 residues before the end of the CDR3; the remainder is reconstructed from the germline J gene. The V gene is TRBV6-2 or TRBV6-3, the J gene TRBJ2-1; D gene uncertain. Deletions cut 6 bases from V and 4 bases from J, with 16 bases between. CDR3 length: 15 residues. The V gene's germline CDR1 is MNHEY and CDR2 SVGEGT. The DNA read from the CDR3 is TGTGCCAGCAGCTCCCGGCTAGAATATTACAATGAG. Translating it yields CASSSRLEYYNE. Given in full, the CDR3 is CASSSRLEYYNEQFF.

A word on this clone: The CDR3 extends 3 residues past the end of the read, so its final part is completed from the germline J gene. The rearrangement links TRBV12-3 or TRBV12-4 to TRBJ2-3; TRBD1 is a possible D gene (5 bases). The V end was cut by 10 bases, the J end by 6 bases, with 17 bases between. This CDR3 has 13 residues. The CDR3 DNA, read in part, is TGTGCCACCAGCAAGGGGATCAGGGATACG. This codes for CATSKGIRDT. The complete CDR3 protein is CATSKGIRDTQYF.

This clone is labeled medium-sized based on frequency. The CDR3 protein is CASTGGDGANVLTF. The DNA read from the CDR3 is TGTGCCAGCACAGGGGGAGATGGGGCCAACGTC. This sequence joins TRBV9 and TRBJ2-6, with 7 bases fitting TRBD1. The read ends 3 residues shy of where the CDR3 ends; the end is completed using the germline J gene. The CDR3 loop spans 14 amino acids. The trim removed 6 bases at V and 3 bases at J, leaving 3 bases unmatched. Germline V lookup: CDR1 SGDLS, CDR2 YYNGEE.

This clone is classed as medium-sized by frequency. From the germline J gene comes the end of the CDR3, since the read stops 3 residues before it. V is TRBV6-4 and J is TRBJ2-7, with TRBD2 identical over 14 bases. Germline CDR1 and CDR2: MRHNA and SNTAGT. This CDR3 spans 17 amino acids. The V segment lost 2 bases and the J segment 5 bases; nucleotides outside the gene matches: 8. Incomplete CDR3 DNA: TGTGCCAGCAGTGACGGACTAGCGGGAGGAGTAATGGACGAG. This codes for CASSDGLAGGVMDE. The entire CDR3 protein is CASSDGLAGGVMDEQYF.

With regard to this clone: Coverage ceases 3 residues before the CDR3 finishes, and the germline J gene fills in the end. The genes are TRBV20-1 and TRBJ2-7; 10 nucleotides agree with TRBD1. The length of the CDR3 is 15 residues. CDR1 DFQATT and CDR2 SNEGSKA come from the germline V gene (reference sequence). V shed 4 bases and J 3 bases; nucleotides not matched to a gene: 9. CDR3 protein: CSATGQGLPFYEQYF. The sequenced CDR3 bases are TGCAGTGCTACGGGACAGGGGCTCCCCTTCTACGAG.

Of note for this clone: The read comes to an end 3 residues before the CDR3 does, leaving the germline J gene to fill in the end. The chain recombines TRBV7-8 with TRBJ1-2; TRBD1 agrees at 7 bases. Germline CDR1 and CDR2: SGHVS and FQNEAQ. CDR3 size: 14 residues. V shed 4 bases, J shed 2 bases, and the junction held 4 bases outside the gene matches. CDR3 DNA, as far as it was read: TGTGCCAGCAGCTGGGACAGTTTAAACTATGGC. As protein: CASSWDSLNYG. The full-length CDR3 reads as CASSWDSLNYGYTF.

With respect to this clone: The read falls 3 residues short of the CDR3 end, and the missing part is taken from the germline J gene. The chain employs TRBV20-1 and TRBJ2-7, with a possible D match to TRBD1 (5 bases). In germline, CDR1 is DFQATT, CDR2 SNEGSKA (reference sequence). The CDR3 is 13 residues long. The V end lost 1 base, the J end lost 3 bases, and 10 bases lay between the germline ends. The covered CDR3 bases are TGCAGTGCTAGAGCTTTGCAGGGCTACGAG. Encoded protein: CSARALQGYE. The complete CDR3 sequence is CSARALQGYEQYF.

Note on this clone: Read coverage stops 3 residues before the CDR3 terminus; the germline J gene supplies the remainder. This rearrangement joins TRBV19 to TRBJ2-1, with TRBD2 matching over 9 bases. With 3 bases clipped from V and 2 bases from J, the junction kept 8 bases outside the gene matches. This CDR3 has 17 residues. Germline CDR1 and CDR2: LNHDA and SQIVND (reference sequence). The CDR3 bases that were read are TGTGCCAGTAGTATCTCCACGACTAGCGGAGCCTACAATGAG. Amino acid sequence: CASSISTTSGAYNE. The whole CDR3 reads CASSISTTSGAYNEQFF.

The sequenced CDR3 bases are TGCAGTGCTAGATTCACTTCCTACGAG. As protein: CSARFTSYE. The full CDR3 is CSARFTSYEQYF. The chain employs TRBV20-1 and TRBJ2-7; D uncertain. Sequencing ends 3 residues short of the CDR3 end; the germline J gene provides the rest. The V end was cut by 2 bases, the J end by 1 base, with 6 bases between. The CDR3 spans 12 residues. Germline V gene lookup returns CDR1 DFQATT and CDR2 SNEGSKA (reference sequence).

Of note for this clone: The read finishes 3 residues shy of the CDR3 end, and the germline J gene is used to complete it. J is TRBJ2-1 and V is TRBV19; 7 positions match TRBD2. Germline V gene sequence: CDR1 LNHDA, CDR2 SQIVND (reference sequence). J gave up 9 bases and V 3 bases, and 8 bases lay outside the gene matches. The CDR3 consists of 14 residues. The covered CDR3 bases are TGTGCCAGTAGTATTATTTTGGGGGGGGGTGAG. Amino acids: CASSIILGGGE. The complete CDR3 reads CASSIILGGGEQFF.

A word on this clone: The read terminates 3 residues ahead of where the CDR3 ends, so the germline J gene completes it. The genes are TRBV18 and TRBJ1-4; 7 bases line up with TRBD1. The CDR3 extends over 18 amino acids. Germline loops: CDR1 KGHSH, CDR2 LQKENI. Trimming took 2 bases from V and 5 from J; bases not matched to a gene: 14. The CDR3 DNA, read in part, is TGTGCCAGCTCACCAACTAGTCATACAGGGACAGCGAATGAAAAA. Amino acids: CASSPTSHTGTANEK. The entire CDR3 reads CASSPTSHTGTANEKLFF.

To note about this clone: Coverage ceases 3 residues before the CDR3 finishes, and the germline J gene fills in the end. The V call is TRBV11-2, the J call TRBJ1-2; possible D gene TRBD1, 6 bases. The V end lost 2 bases, the J end lost 3 bases, and 13 bases lay between the germline ends. Per germline, CDR1 SGHAT and CDR2 FQNNGV. The CDR3 totals 15 residues. CDR3: CASSLSHRADYGYTF. The CDR3 DNA, read in part, is TGTGCCAGCAGCTTAAGCCACAGGGCGGACTATGGC.